Listed below are T cell receptor beta chains from one sample, sequenced in a study of identical twins. TCRdb processed the 5' RACE reads anew with MiXCR; each CDR3 protein has one entry. The sample has 1.5 million to 2 million distinct CDR3 sequences, about 31% seen once. The sequenced sample was cord blood. The receptor set was obtained from a newborn girl in good health. Each CDR3 is given without its conserved first and last residue. Each record gives: V gene, J gene, clone size, CDR3 protein. Clone size is not always given. Where it is, it says once, few, many or a class for expanded clones.

V gene: TRBV29-1; J gene: TRBJ2-1; clone size: NA; CDR3 protein: SVDRTATYNDQF
V gene: TRBV4-2; J gene: TRBJ2-7; clone size: few; CDR3 protein: ASSQPRDRDSYEQY
V gene: TRBV9; J gene: TRBJ2-7; clone size: NA; CDR3 protein: ASSAKIGVSSYEQY
V gene: TRBV14; J gene: TRBJ1-2; clone size: once; CDR3 protein: ASSQRSGGNYGYT
V gene: TRBV2; J gene: TRBJ2-2; clone size: NA; CDR3 protein: ASRARQGTGELF
V gene: TRBV25-1; J gene: TRBJ2-7; clone size: NA; CDR3 protein: ASTPDISSYEQY
V gene: TRBV18; J gene: NA; clone size: NA; CDR3 protein: ASSPSREAYNEQY
V gene: TRBV2; J gene: TRBJ2-3; clone size: NA; CDR3 protein: ASNELGTDTQY
V gene: TRBV5-1; J gene: TRBJ1-5; clone size: NA; CDR3 protein: ASSWEGQSNQPQH
V gene: TRBV30; J gene: TRBJ1-2; clone size: NA; CDR3 protein: AWSERQGGYT
V gene: TRBV12-3/TRBV12-4; J gene: TRBJ2-3; clone size: NA; CDR3 protein: ASSRGLAGGENTQY
V gene: TRBV7-8; J gene: TRBJ2-3; clone size: NA; CDR3 protein: ASSLAFNRVTDTQY
V gene: TRBV14; J gene: TRBJ2-7; clone size: NA; CDR3 protein: ARERMFEDSSYEQY
V gene: TRBV11-2; J gene: TRBJ2-3; clone size: few; CDR3 protein: ASSPSIPDTQY
V gene: TRBV7-2; J gene: NA; clone size: few; CDR3 protein: ASRYTSSSYNEQY
V gene: TRBV7-2; J gene: TRBJ1-2; clone size: NA; CDR3 protein: ASSFTRQGRDGYT
V gene: TRBV5-6; J gene: TRBJ2-7; clone size: NA; CDR3 protein: ASSRASGVPNPYEQY
V gene: TRBV3-1; J gene: TRBJ1-1; clone size: NA; CDR3 protein: ASGGVTEAF
V gene: TRBV3-1; J gene: TRBJ1-2; clone size: NA; CDR3 protein: ASSQLQNYGYT
V gene: TRBV7-2; J gene: TRBJ2-5; clone size: once; CDR3 protein: ASSLAGSGGAKQETQY
V gene: TRBV3-1; J gene: TRBJ2-7; clone size: few; CDR3 protein: ASSHPSGGSYEQY
V gene: TRBV13; J gene: TRBJ2-2; clone size: once; CDR3 protein: ASSLRTSSGSGRELF
V gene: TRBV7-9; J gene: TRBJ2-7; clone size: NA; CDR3 protein: ASSFYGRADYNEQY
V gene: TRBV5-1; J gene: TRBJ2-1; clone size: few; CDR3 protein: ATSAGGTSYNEQF
V gene: TRBV5-1; J gene: TRBJ1-3; clone size: NA; CDR3 protein: ASSSFGDSGNTIY
V gene: TRBV20-1; J gene: TRBJ1-2; clone size: NA; CDR3 protein: SARDWGRRGYGYT
V gene: TRBV20-1; J gene: TRBJ1-5; clone size: NA; CDR3 protein: SARDARQHQPQH
V gene: TRBV5-1; J gene: TRBJ1-2; clone size: many; CDR3 protein: ASSLPDGYT
V gene: TRBV7-9; J gene: TRBJ1-2; clone size: few; CDR3 protein: ASSLGQYQGYT
V gene: TRBV7-2; J gene: TRBJ2-3; clone size: few; CDR3 protein: ASSSSVWSDTQY
V gene: TRBV10-3; J gene: TRBJ1-2; clone size: NA; CDR3 protein: AISESVIYGYT
V gene: TRBV20-1; J gene: TRBJ1-4; clone size: NA; CDR3 protein: SANRINEKLF
V gene: TRBV18; J gene: NA; clone size: NA; CDR3 protein: ASCRTSGWYNEQY
V gene: TRBV15; J gene: TRBJ1-5; clone size: NA; CDR3 protein: ATSQGASQPQH
V gene: TRBV2; J gene: TRBJ1-2; clone size: NA; CDR3 protein: AAQHPLAVNYGYT